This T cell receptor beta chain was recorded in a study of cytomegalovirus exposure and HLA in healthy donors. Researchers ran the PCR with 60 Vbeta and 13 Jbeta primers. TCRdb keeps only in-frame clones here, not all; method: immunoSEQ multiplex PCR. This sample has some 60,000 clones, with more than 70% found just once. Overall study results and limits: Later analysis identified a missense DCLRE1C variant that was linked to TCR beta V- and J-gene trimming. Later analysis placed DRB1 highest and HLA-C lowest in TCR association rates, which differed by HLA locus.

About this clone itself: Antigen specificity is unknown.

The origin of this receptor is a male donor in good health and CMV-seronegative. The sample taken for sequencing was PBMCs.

The DNA for the CDR3 is TGCGCCAGCAGCTCAGGGGGTACGTACACTGAAGCTTTCTTT. It specifies CASSSGGTYTEAFF. This chain uses TRBV5-1 with TRBJ1-1; 7 nucleotides match TRBD1. Trimming took 3 bases from V and 3 from J; bases not matched to a gene: 5. The CDR3 runs to 14 residues. The germline gives CDR1 SGHRS, CDR2 YFSETQ. The full variable domain, rest sourced from reference TRBV5-1 and TRBJ1-1, is KAGVTQTPRYLIKTRGQQVTLSCSPISGHRSVSWYQQTPGQGLQFLFEYFSETQRNKGNFPGRFSGRQFSNSRSEMNVSTLELGDSALYLCASSSGGTYTEAFFGQGTRLTVV.